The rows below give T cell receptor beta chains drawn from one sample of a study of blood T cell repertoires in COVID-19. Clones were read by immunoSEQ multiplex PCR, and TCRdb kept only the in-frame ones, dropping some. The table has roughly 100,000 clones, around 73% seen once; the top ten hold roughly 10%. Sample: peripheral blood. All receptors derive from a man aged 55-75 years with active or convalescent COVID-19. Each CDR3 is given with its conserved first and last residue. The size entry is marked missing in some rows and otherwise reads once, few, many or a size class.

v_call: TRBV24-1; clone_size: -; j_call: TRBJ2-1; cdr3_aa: CATSDPLWGNNEQFF
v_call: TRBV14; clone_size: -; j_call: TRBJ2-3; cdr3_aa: CASSFGHGINVDTQYF
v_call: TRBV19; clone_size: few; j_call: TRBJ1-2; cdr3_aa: CASSIGTGSGYTF
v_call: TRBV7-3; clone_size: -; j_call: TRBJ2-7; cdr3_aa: CASSPLGGGTYEQYF
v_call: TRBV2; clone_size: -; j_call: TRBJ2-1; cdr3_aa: CASSGLAGRQGYNEQFF
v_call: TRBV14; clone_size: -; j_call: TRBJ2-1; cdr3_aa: CASSQRMGVGYNEQFF
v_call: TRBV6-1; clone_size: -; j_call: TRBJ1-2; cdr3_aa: CASSDLGSYGYTF
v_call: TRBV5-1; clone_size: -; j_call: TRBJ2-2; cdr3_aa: CASSLDGSNTGELFF
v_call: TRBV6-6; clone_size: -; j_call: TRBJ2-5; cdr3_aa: CASSYSRAGGETQYF
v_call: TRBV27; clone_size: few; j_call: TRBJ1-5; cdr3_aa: CASGGQGAQPQHF
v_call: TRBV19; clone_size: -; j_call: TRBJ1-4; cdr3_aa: CASSVRRGTGGKLFF
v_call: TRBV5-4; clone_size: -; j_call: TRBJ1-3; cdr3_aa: CAVVAGPSGNTIYF
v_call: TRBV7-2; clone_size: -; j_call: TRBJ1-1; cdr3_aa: CASSLGGRTEAFF
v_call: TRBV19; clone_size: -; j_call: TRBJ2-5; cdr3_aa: CASSIDRDFQETQYF
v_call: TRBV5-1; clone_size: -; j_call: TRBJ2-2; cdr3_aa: CASSLLGGSGRKATGELFF
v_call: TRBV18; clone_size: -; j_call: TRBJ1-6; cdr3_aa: CASSDRGRSPLHF
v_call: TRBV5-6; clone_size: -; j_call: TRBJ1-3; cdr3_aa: CASSLRSSGNTIYF
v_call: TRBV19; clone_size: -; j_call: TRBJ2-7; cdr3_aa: CASSIGGTAYEQYF
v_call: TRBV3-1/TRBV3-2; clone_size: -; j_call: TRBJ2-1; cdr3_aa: CASSQGLAGVRSYNEQFF
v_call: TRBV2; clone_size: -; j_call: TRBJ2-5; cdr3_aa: CASSDPPSTQYF
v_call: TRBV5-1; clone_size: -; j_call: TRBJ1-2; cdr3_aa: CASQETGNYGYTF
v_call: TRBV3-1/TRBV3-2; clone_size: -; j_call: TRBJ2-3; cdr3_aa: CASSQPKRAGTDTQYF
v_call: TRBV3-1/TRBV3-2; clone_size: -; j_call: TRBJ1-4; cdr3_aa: CASSPHMGFEKLFF
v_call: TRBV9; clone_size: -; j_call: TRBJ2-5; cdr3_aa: CASSVGPAETSETQYF
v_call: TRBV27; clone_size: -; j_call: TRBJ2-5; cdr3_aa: CASSPLTSGRETQYF
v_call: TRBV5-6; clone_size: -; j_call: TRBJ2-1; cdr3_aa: CASSRTGFNEQFF
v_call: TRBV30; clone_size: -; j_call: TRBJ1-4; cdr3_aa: CAWMPRGATNEKLFF
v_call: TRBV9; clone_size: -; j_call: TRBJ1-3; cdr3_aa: CASSRGQFSGNTIYF
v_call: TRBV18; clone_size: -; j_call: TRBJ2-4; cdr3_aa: CASSPGGAWDIQYF
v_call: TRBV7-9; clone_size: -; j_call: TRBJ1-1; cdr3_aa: CASSYRGSNTEAFF
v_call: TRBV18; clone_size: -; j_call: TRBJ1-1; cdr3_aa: CASSPRAGEEAFF
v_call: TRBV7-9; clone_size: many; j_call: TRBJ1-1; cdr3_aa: CASSYSTVGQGNTEAFF
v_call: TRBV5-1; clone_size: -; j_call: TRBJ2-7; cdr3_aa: CASSFGDSSYEQYF
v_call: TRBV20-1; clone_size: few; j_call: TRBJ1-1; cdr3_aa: CSARDYTEAFF
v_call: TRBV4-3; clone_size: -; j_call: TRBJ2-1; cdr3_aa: CASSQGQWPLKFF
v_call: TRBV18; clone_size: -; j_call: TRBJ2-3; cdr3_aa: CASSPWWAGTSTDTQYF
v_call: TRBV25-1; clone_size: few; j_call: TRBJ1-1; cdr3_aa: CASSGPTGLYTEAFF
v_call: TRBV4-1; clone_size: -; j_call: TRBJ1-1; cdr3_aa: CASSQDGGGTEAFF
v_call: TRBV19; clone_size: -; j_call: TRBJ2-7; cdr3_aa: CASSRDFLSYEQYF
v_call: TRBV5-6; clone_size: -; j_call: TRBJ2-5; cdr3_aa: CASSLPTEETQYF
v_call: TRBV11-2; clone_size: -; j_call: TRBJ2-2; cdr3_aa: CASSLQGEVTGELFF
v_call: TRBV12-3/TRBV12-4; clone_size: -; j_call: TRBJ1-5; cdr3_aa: CASSRQGVQPQHF
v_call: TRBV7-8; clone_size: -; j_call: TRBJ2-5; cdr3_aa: CASSPGLAGGLETQYF
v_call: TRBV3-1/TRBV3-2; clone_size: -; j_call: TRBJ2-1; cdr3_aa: CASSQDGGVRGNEQFF
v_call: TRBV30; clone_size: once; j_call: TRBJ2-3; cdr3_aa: CAWSPAGTDTQYF
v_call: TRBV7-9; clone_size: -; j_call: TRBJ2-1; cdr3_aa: CASSLAFGYNEQFF
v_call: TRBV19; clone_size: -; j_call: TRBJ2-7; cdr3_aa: CASSLTRLTYEQYF
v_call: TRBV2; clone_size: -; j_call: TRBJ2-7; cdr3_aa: CASSSLTGATGYEQYF
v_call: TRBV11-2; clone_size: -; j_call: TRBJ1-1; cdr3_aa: CASSLNTRMNTEAFF
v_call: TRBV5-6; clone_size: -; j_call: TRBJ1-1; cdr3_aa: CASSLDRGAEAFF
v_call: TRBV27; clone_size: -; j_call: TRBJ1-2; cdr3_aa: CASSLSAVGHSGGYTF
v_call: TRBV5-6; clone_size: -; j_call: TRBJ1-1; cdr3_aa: CASSSPGQGGPEAFF
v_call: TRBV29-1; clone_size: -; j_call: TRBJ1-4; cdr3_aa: CSVEDLLQGTNEKLFF
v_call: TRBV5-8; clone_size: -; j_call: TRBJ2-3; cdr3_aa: CASSKGLARSTDTQYF
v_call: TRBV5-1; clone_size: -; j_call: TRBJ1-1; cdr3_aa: CASSLDGVRTEAFF